This note documents a single T cell receptor (beta chain) sequence. The antigen is unknown. TCRdb keeps only in-frame clones here, not all; method: immunoSEQ multiplex PCR. The sample contains under 55,000 clones, 86% of which appear only once. The sample belongs to a study of STAT5B mutations in CD4+ large granular lymphocyte leukemia. Study observations and caveats: About 25% of private leukemic clonotypes occurred rarely in other patients' non-leukemic repertoires.

Sequencing used CD4+ T cells from blood buffy coats. This receptor was obtained from a human donor in good health.

The CDR3 reads CASSYGGRNTEAFF. In nucleotides, the CDR3 is TGTGCCAGCAGTTACGGGGGGAGGAACACTGAAGCTTTCTTT. The rearrangement links TRBV6-5 to TRBJ1-1; TRBD1 might be the D (5 bases). CDR1 and CDR2 from the germline V gene are MNHEY and SVGAGI. The CDR3 is 14 residues long. The V and J ends lost 2 bases and 1 base respectively, with 8 bases between them.